There are many counts of the clone carrying this T cell receptor (beta chain). The entry originates in a study of CD8+CD57+ T cells in acquired aplastic anemia. At the level of the study: Recorded DNA amounts for sorted CD4+ and CD8+ cells had an average of around 3 ug.

All patients picked for sequencing had shown, by flow cytometry, an expansion of CD8+CD57+ cells. The template for TCR beta VDJ and CDR3 sequence profiling was genomic DNA. TCRdb ran MiXCR on the reads and lists one entry per CDR3 protein. The sample carries about 180,000 distinct CDR3 sequences, 40% to 55% recorded once. Losses at the gene ends were 2 bases for V and 1 base for J; bases not matched to a gene: 5. Germline V gene sequence: CDR1 SGHTA, CDR2 FQGNSA. CDR3 length: 17 residues. The chain couples TRBV7-2 to TRBJ2-1; 10 bases match TRBD2. The source material was sorted CD4+, CD8+, or CD8+CD57+ T cells (not recorded which) from PBMCs. This TCR was sampled from a human donor with aplastic anemia. For the CDR3, the DNA is TGTGCCAGCAGCTTATTTCTAGCGGGGGCTTCCTACAATGAGCAGTTCTTC. Translating it yields CASSLFLAGASYNEQFF. The complete variable domain, with remaining parts taken from reference TRBV7-2 and TRBJ2-1, reads GAGVSQSPSNKVTEKGKDVELRCDPISGHTALYWYRQSLGQGLEFLIYFQGNSAPDKSGLPSDRFSAERTGGSVSTLTIQRTQQEDSAVYLCASSLFLAGASYNEQFFGPGTRLTVL.